The 20 T cell receptor beta chains below come from one sample, sequenced in a study of blood T cell repertoires in COVID-19. Using immunoSEQ multiplex PCR, the repertoire was profiled, and TCRdb retains in-frame clones only, with some absent. The sample shows approximately 280,000 clones, roughly nine tenths of them seen only once. The specimen sequenced was peripheral blood. All receptors come from a man aged 45-65 years with acute or convalescent COVID-19.

The chain joins TRBV19 to TRBJ1-2, with a weak D call TRBD1 (6 bases). The CDR3 is made up of 14 amino acids. Trimming removed 3 bases from V and 2 bases from J, with 10 bases in between. In germline, CDR1 is LNHDA, CDR2 SQIVND (reference sequence). This CDR3 reads CASSIVQGNYGYTF. For the CDR3, the DNA is TGTGCCAGTAGTATTGTACAGGGCAACTATGGCTACACCTTC.

The chain is built from TRBV29-1 and TRBJ1-1; D gene unclear. The length of the CDR3 is 11 residues. From germline, CDR1 is SQVTM and CDR2 ANQGSEA. Trimming took 4 bases from V and 0 from J, leaving 3 bases between them. The CDR3 DNA reads as TGCAGCGTTGTAGTGAACACTGAAGCTTTCTTT. Translating it yields CSVVVNTEAFF. Full variable domain (remainder filled in from reference TRBV29-1 and TRBJ1-1): SAVISQKPSRDICQRGTSLTIQCQVDSQVTMMFWYRQQPGQSLTLIATANQGSEATYESGFVIDKFPISRPNLTFSTLTVSNMSPEDSSIYLCSVVVNTEAFFGQGTRLTVV.

J is TRBJ1-4 and V is TRBV19; D is possibly TRBD1 (5 bases). V was shortened by 6 bases and J by 3 bases, with 11 bases between the two germline ends. From germline, CDR1 is LNHDA and CDR2 SQIVND (reference sequence). This CDR3 region has 14 residues. This CDR3 reads CASRERGPNEKLFF. CDR3 DNA sequence: TGTGCCAGTAGAGAGCGGGGCCCTAATGAAAAACTGTTTTTT.

The J gene is TRBJ1-1, the V gene TRBV14; D is undetermined. Germline V gives CDR1 SGHDN, CDR2 FVKESK. V was clipped by 8 bases and J by 2 bases, with 12 bases between them. This CDR3 contains 13 residues. The CDR3 is CASAWSTNTEAFF. In nucleotides, the CDR3 is TGTGCCAGCGCGTGGTCAACTAACACTGAAGCTTTCTTT. Together with reference TRBV14 and TRBJ1-1, the CDR3 gives the full variable domain: EAGVTQFPSHSVIEKGQTVTLRCDPISGHDNLYWYRRVMGKEIKFLLHFVKESKQDESGMPNNRFLAERTGGTYSTLKVQPAELEDSGVYFCASAWSTNTEAFFGQGTRLTVV.

CDR3 nucleotides: TGTGCCAGCAGTGAAGGGACAGAGATAAACTATGGCTACACCTTC. Its protein is CASSEGTEINYGYTF. V gene TRBV6-1 combines with J gene TRBJ1-2; TRBD1 might be the D (6 bases). CDR1 and CDR2 from the germline V gene are MNHNS and SASEGT. Trimming took 1 base from V and 2 from J, leaving 11 bases between them. The CDR3 contains 15 residues.

The chain has TRBV12-5 and TRBJ1-5, with TRBD1 identical over 7 bases. After removal of 8 bases from V and 1 base from J, the junction contained 5 bases not matched to a gene. CDR1 and CDR2 (germline): LGHNT, FRNRAP. The CDR3 contains 14 residues. The CDR3 DNA sequence: TGTGCTAGTAGAGACAGGGAAAGCAATCAGCCCCAGCATTTT. Protein: CASRDRESNQPQHF.

The chain joins TRBV2 to TRBJ2-1; TRBD1 matches 9 bases. V lost 5 bases, J lost 12 bases, and 8 bases stayed unmatched. Per the germline V gene, CDR1 is SNHLY and CDR2 is FYNNEI. There are 13 residues in the CDR3. The CDR3 DNA reads as TGTGCCAGCAGTCGGACAGGGGTTTCAGGGCAGTTCTTC. Its protein product is CASSRTGVSGQFF.

The gene calls are TRBV7-8 and TRBJ1-6, with D unresolved. The CDR3 is 16 residues long. CDR1 is SGHVS, CDR2 FQNEAQ, per germline. Trimming removed 5 bases at V and 0 bases at J, with 11 bases between. The CDR3 protein is CASSPEVGSYNSPLHF. CDR3 in DNA: TGTGCCAGCAGCCCTGAGGTCGGCTCCTATAATTCACCCCTCCACTTT.

A single count supports this clone. The chain combines TRBV6-2 or TRBV6-3 with TRBJ1-4; a weak D match, TRBD1 (5 bases). Trimming took 5 bases from V and 7 from J, leaving 17 bases between them. The CDR3 sequence is 15 residues long. Germline values: CDR1 MNHEY, CDR2 SVGEGT. The CDR3 nucleotides read TGTGCCAGCAGTGAGCGGGCAGACAGTGGTGAAAAACTGTTTTTT. It translates to CASSERADSGEKLFF.

The chain is built from TRBV3-1 (or the pseudogene TRBV3-2) and TRBJ1-2, with a tentative D call TRBD1 (6 bases). The CDR3 is made up of 12 amino acids. Germline V gives CDR1 LGHDT, CDR2 YNNKEL (reference sequence). The V end lost 5 bases, the J end lost 7 bases, and 11 bases lay between the germline ends. The CDR3 DNA sequence: TGTGCCAGCAGCGGGGGGGGCGTTGGCTACACCTTC. Protein sequence: CASSGGGVGYTF.

CDR3 residues: CASSRGQGRSYEQYF. In DNA form, the CDR3 reads TGCGCCAGCAGCAGAGGACAGGGACGGTCCTACGAGCAGTACTTC. This rearrangement joins TRBV5-1 to TRBJ2-7, with 8 bases lining up with TRBD1. Trimming took 4 bases from V and 1 from J; bases not matched to a gene: 7. The CDR3 is 15 amino acids. Germline V gene data show CDR1 as SGHRS and CDR2 as YFSETQ.

J is TRBJ1-5 and V is TRBV19; the D gene is possibly TRBD1 (6 bases). The germline gives CDR1 LNHDA, CDR2 SQIVND (reference sequence). V was trimmed by 1 base and J by 0 bases, leaving 13 bases between them. The CDR3 extends over 17 amino acids. The CDR3 protein is CASSIGGQIDSNQPQHF. DNA of the CDR3: TGTGCCAGTAGTATAGGGGGGCAAATCGATAGCAATCAGCCCCAGCATTTT.

CDR3 in DNA: TGCGCCAGCAGCCCAGGAGGACAGGCACAAGAGACCCAGTACTTC. Translating gives CASSPGGQAQETQYF. This chain connects TRBV10-1 to TRBJ2-5, with TRBD1 matching 7 bases. Germline CDR1 WNHNN, CDR2 SYGVQD (reference sequence). V gave up 6 bases and J gave up 2 bases; unmatched junction bases: 9. This CDR3 spans 15 amino acids.

The V gene is TRBV7-2, the J gene TRBJ2-2; the match to TRBD2 covers 10 bases. Germline trimming cut 1 base from V and 5 bases from J; bases unmatched to any gene: 4. The CDR3 is made up of 16 amino acids. CDR1 is SGHTA and CDR2 is FQGNSA in the germline V gene. The CDR3 DNA reads TGTGCCAGCAGCTTAGTTAGCGGGGGGAGAACCGGGGAGCTGTTTTTT. Its protein is CASSLVSGGRTGELFF.

The chain joins TRBV11-1 to TRBJ2-2; 15 bases are a match to TRBD2. Trimming removed 6 bases from V and 5 bases from J; junction bases left unmatched: 1. Germline-derived CDR1 and CDR2 are SGHAT and FQDESV (reference sequence). This CDR3 has 15 amino acids. CDR3 amino acids: CASSGTSGGTGELFF. The CDR3 DNA reads as TGTGCCAGCAGTGGGACTAGCGGGGGGACCGGGGAGCTGTTTTTT.

The gene calls are TRBV6-2 or TRBV6-3 and TRBJ2-5, with D perhaps TRBD2 (7 bases). In germline, CDR1 is MNHEY, CDR2 SVGEGT. CDR3 length equals 14 residues. The germline V and J ends were trimmed by 7 bases and 4 bases, with 16 bases remaining between them. CDR3 residues: CASIPRGAGETQYF. The CDR3 region has the DNA TGTGCCAGCATCCCCCGGGGGGCGGGAGAGACCCAGTACTTC.

The V gene is TRBV30, the J gene TRBJ2-1, with D uncertain. This CDR3 region has 12 residues. Trimming shortened V by 5 bases and J by 5 bases, and 10 bases separated the two germline ends. Germline V lookup: CDR1 GTSNPN, CDR2 SVGIG (reference sequence). CDR3 DNA: TGTGCCTGGTTGGGCCTGAACAATGAGCAGTTCTTC. This codes for CAWLGLNNEQFF.

The chain joins TRBV10-3 to TRBJ1-4, with D perhaps matching TRBD1 (6 bases). Trimming pared 0 bases from V and 8 bases from J, leaving 13 bases between. Germline V gives CDR1 ENHRY, CDR2 SYGVKD. This CDR3 has 15 residues. CDR3 protein: CAISESGAAKEKLFF. The CDR3 DNA follows: TGTGCCATCAGTGAGTCGGGGGCAGCCAAGGAAAAACTGTTTTTT.

This chain links TRBV2 with TRBJ2-3; D is unclear. V was cut by 7 bases and J by 6 bases, with 14 bases left in between. Germline CDR1 and CDR2: SNHLY and FYNNEI. The CDR3 covers 13 residues. Here the CDR3 reads CASIYSGFDTQYF. CDR3 nucleotide sequence: TGTGCCAGCATTTACTCGGGTTTCGATACGCAGTATTTT.

This clone has just a few counts. The chain links TRBV5-5 to TRBJ2-7, with 8 bases that match TRBD1. This CDR3 is built from 16 residues. The ends lost 3 bases at V and 5 bases at J; junction bases unmatched: 13. Germline values: CDR1 SGHKS, CDR2 YYEKEE (reference sequence). The CDR3 region is CASSSIGAGGFHEQYF. The DNA for the CDR3 is TGTGCCAGCAGCTCCATTGGGGCAGGGGGCTTCCACGAGCAGTACTTC.